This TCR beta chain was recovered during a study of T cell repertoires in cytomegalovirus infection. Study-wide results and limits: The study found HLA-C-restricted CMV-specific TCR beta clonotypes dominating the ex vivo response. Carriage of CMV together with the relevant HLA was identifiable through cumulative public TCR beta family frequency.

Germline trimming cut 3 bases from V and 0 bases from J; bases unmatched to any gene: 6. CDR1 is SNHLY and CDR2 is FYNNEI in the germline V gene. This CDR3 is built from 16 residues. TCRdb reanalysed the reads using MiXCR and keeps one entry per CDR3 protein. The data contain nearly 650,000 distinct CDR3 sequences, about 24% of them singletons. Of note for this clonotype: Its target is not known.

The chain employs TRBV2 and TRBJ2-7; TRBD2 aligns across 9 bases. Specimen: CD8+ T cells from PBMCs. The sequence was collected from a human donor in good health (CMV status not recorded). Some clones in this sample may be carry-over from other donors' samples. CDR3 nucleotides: TGTGCCAGCAGTGATCCCAGCGGGGGGCTCTCCTACGAGCAGTACTTC. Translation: CASSDPSGGLSYEQYF.